A single T cell receptor (beta chain) is shown here with its context. Germline CDR1 MDHEN, CDR2 SYDVKM. This CDR3 spans 15 amino acids. The V gene end was trimmed by 2 bases and the J gene end by 8 bases; junction bases not matched to a gene: 5. This specimen comes from a study of blood T cell repertoires in COVID-19. In the study overall: COVID-19 samples from acute and convalescent phases originated in the United States, Italy and Spain.

As originally analysed: Amplification with reference gene primers provided the estimates of nucleated cell counts. Sequencing was performed with immunoSEQ multiplex PCR; in TCRdb, only in-frame clones are kept and a portion is missing. V and J calls and clone size are given by that table; D and trimming were obtained from the DNA. The sample records about 98,000 clones, about 90% being singletons. The clonotype originates from a man between 65 and 85 years old with acute or convalescent COVID-19. The chain combines TRBV28 with TRBJ1-6; TRBD1 agrees at 8 bases. Sequencing used peripheral blood. This chain's CDR3 is CASSLRQGIDSPLHF. CDR3 DNA sequence: TGTGCCAGCAGTTTACGACAGGGGATAGATTCACCCCTCCACTTT.